This T cell receptor (beta chain) was sequenced in a study of cytomegalovirus exposure and HLA in healthy donors. Broader study findings: Later work found that TCR association rates differed between HLA loci; DRB1 had the most and HLA-C the fewest. Prior analysis indicated that the majority of TCR beta V segments exhibited productivity approximately 90% or approximately 30% of the time. Links to common viral pathogens appeared, in a later analysis, for several of the most significant clusters.

Use of 60 Vbeta and 13 Jbeta primers characterized the PCR. Generated by immunoSEQ multiplex PCR, the TCRdb table keeps only in-frame clones and is missing some. The sample shows tens of thousands of clones, around 80% of them seen only once. Trimming stripped 6 bases from V and 8 bases from J, with 19 bases between. The CDR3 spans 14 residues. Germline CDR1 is MNHEY and CDR2 is SVGAGI. About this clone: Its target is not known.

Sequencing was done on a sample of PBMCs. The clonotype comes from a man aged 40-50 years in good health and CMV-seronegative. This chain links TRBV6-5 with TRBJ1-2; a possible D gene is TRBD1 (6 bases). CDR3 nucleotide sequence: TGTGCCAGCAGCCGTTCCGCGGACAGTCTCGGCTACACCTTC. This gives the protein CASSRSADSLGYTF.